The 9 T cell receptor beta chains below were found in one sample sequenced in a study of human T cells and chemical hapten exposure (dated by TCRdb to the early 2020s). The time point label, read with the paper, signifies: patch test 2, 6 weeks after DPC sensitization. The sample's treatment or condition label is to be understood as: therapeutic diphenylcyclopropenone sensitization with weekly scalp DPC. The protocol used for the library was RACE. Reads for this sample came from a NextSeq 500. Through fastp at Q25 and MiXCR, TCRdb rebuilt clones from the public reads, retaining in-frame beta chains. CDR3 protein sequences are deduplicated, and each keeps its most common genes and DNA. Within this sample are approximately 110,000 distinct CDR3 sequences, with roughly 10% of them counted one time only. The top ten hold over 3% of the sample. The source material was whole blood, sampled in connection with sensitization to the hapten diphenylcyclopropenone (DPC). These receptors were taken from a woman aged 35 to 49 with alopecia areata. Some clones in this sample may be carry-over from other donors' samples.

The rearrangement links TRBV20-1 to TRBJ2-7, with TRBD1 as a possible D gene (6 bases). CDR1 is DFQATT and CDR2 is SNEGSKA in the germline V gene (reference sequence). This CDR3 has 15 amino acids. The ends were cut back, 5 bases at V and 2 bases at J, with 19 bases in the middle. Here the CDR3 reads CSALRPLTGTYEQYF. The CDR3 nucleotides are TGCAGTGCTCTCCGTCCTTTAACAGGGACCTACGAGCAGTACTTC.

This clonotype appeared a few times. J is TRBJ2-7 and V is TRBV7-2, with no clear D. Trimming cost V 5 bases and J 0 bases, with 5 bases left between them. The CDR3 contains 12 residues. Germline V CDR1 and CDR2: SGHTA, FQGNSA. The CDR3 nucleotides read TGTGCCAGCAGCGTGCACTCCTACGAGCAGTACTTC. It translates to CASSVHSYEQYF.

This clonotype was recorded many times. The V call is TRBV6-2 or TRBV6-3, the J call TRBJ2-3; no firm D call. The length of the CDR3 is 13 residues. V lost 4 bases and J 6 bases, leaving 11 bases between the germline ends. The germline V gene encodes CDR1 MNHEY and CDR2 SVGEGT. CDR3 sequence (DNA): TGTGCCAGCAGTTCACGCGGACCCGATACGCAGTATTTT. It translates to CASSSRGPDTQYF.

This clonotype was counted many times. This chain links TRBV5-4 with TRBJ1-3, with 7 bases matching TRBD1. Germline values: CDR1 SGHNT, CDR2 YYREEE (reference sequence). This CDR3 is 15 amino acids long. Trimming at V came to 4 bases and at J to 4 bases, leaving 8 bases not matched to a gene. In nucleotides, the CDR3 is TGTGCCAGCAGCATTGACAGGGCGGCCGGAAACACCATATATTTT. Translated: CASSIDRAAGNTIYF.

This clonotype appeared a few times. The chain employs TRBV28 and TRBJ1-1; tentatively, D is TRBD1 (6 bases). The ends were cut back, 4 bases at V and 1 base at J, with 10 bases in the middle. Germline V gives CDR1 MDHEN, CDR2 SYDVKM. The CDR3 runs 14 residues. CDR3 nucleotides: TGTGCCAGCAGTTCGGGGGGCACGAACACTGAAGCTTTCTTT. Encoded protein: CASSSGGTNTEAFF.

This clonotype occurred many times. The genes are TRBV4-3 and TRBJ2-2, with 11 bases fitting TRBD1. The V and J ends lost 0 bases and 3 bases, in that order; junction bases with no gene match: 6. The CDR3 is 18 amino acids. CDR1 and CDR2 from the germline V gene are LGHNA and YSLEER. CDR3 in amino acids: CASSQDLGTGGDTGELFF. In DNA, the CDR3 is TGCGCCAGCAGCCAAGATCTGGGGACAGGGGGAGACACCGGGGAGCTGTTTTTT.

This chain links TRBV29-1 with TRBJ2-7, with D uncertain. This CDR3 is 11 amino acids long. V was trimmed by 4 bases and J by 1 base, leaving 5 bases between them. Germline V lookup: CDR1 SQVTM, CDR2 ANQGSEA. The CDR3 sequence: CSVGSSYEQYF. The CDR3 region has the DNA TGCAGCGTTGGGTCTTCCTACGAGCAGTACTTC.

This clonotype was picked up many times. CDR3 in DNA: TGCAGTGCTAGAGATGGAAACGGGGGGACTGAAGCTTTCTTT. This codes for CSARDGNGGTEAFF. This chain links TRBV20-1 with TRBJ1-1; a weak D match, TRBD1 (5 bases). Germline V gives CDR1 DFQATT, CDR2 SNEGSKA (reference sequence). The CDR3 loop spans 14 amino acids. V was cut by 0 bases and J by 5 bases, with 13 bases left in between.

This clonotype was picked up a small number of times. V gene TRBV18 combines with J gene TRBJ2-7; D gene ambiguous. The CDR3 contains 13 residues. Germline V gene data show CDR1 as KGHSH and CDR2 as LQKENI. Trimming took off 6 bases at V and 2 bases at J, with 11 bases between the two ends. This chain's CDR3 is CASSRGLTYEQYF. Here the CDR3 DNA reads TGTGCCAGCTCCCGTGGATTGACCTACGAGCAGTACTTC.